Many counts were recorded for the clone carrying this T cell receptor beta chain. Its antigen is still unknown. TCRdb re-analyzed the PCR reads through MiXCR. The sample has tens of thousands of clones, about 17% seen once. The J segment lost 0 bases and the V segment lost 4 bases, leaving 4 bases of the junction unmatched. Germline V gene sequence: CDR1 KGHSH, CDR2 LQKENI. CDR3 length equals 15 residues. Ahead of thyroid surgery, no patient had received treatment of any kind. This sample was taken from a study of metastatic and nonmetastatic thyroid tumors. Study findings and constraints: Compared with benign nodules, malignant thyroid tumors were reported to have significantly higher TCR beta diversity in both blood and tumor.

Sequenced material: tumor tissue. The rearrangement links TRBV18 to TRBJ2-3; TRBD1 aligns across 7 bases. This TCR came from a female donor with papillary thyroid cancer or a benign thyroid nodule (not recorded which). Some clones in this sample may be carry-over from other donors' samples. CDR3 in amino acids: CASSLDRASTDTQYF. The CDR3 bases are TGTGCCAGCTCACTAGACAGGGCCAGCACAGATACGCAGTATTTT.